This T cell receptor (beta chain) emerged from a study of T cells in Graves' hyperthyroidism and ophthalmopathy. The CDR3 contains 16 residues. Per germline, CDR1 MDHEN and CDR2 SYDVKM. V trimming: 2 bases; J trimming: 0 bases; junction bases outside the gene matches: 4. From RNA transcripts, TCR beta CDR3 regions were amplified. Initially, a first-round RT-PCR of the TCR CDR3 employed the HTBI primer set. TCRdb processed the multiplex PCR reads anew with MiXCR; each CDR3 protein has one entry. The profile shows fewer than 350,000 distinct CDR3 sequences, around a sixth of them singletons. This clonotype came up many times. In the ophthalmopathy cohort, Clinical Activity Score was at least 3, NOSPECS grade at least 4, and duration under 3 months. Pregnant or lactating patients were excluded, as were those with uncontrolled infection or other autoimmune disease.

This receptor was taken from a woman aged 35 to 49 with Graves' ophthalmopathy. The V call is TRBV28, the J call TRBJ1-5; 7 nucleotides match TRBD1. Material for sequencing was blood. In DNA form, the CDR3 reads TGTGCCAGCAGTTTAATCCAGGGGGATAGCAATCAGCCCCAGCATTTT. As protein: CASSLIQGDSNQPQHF.